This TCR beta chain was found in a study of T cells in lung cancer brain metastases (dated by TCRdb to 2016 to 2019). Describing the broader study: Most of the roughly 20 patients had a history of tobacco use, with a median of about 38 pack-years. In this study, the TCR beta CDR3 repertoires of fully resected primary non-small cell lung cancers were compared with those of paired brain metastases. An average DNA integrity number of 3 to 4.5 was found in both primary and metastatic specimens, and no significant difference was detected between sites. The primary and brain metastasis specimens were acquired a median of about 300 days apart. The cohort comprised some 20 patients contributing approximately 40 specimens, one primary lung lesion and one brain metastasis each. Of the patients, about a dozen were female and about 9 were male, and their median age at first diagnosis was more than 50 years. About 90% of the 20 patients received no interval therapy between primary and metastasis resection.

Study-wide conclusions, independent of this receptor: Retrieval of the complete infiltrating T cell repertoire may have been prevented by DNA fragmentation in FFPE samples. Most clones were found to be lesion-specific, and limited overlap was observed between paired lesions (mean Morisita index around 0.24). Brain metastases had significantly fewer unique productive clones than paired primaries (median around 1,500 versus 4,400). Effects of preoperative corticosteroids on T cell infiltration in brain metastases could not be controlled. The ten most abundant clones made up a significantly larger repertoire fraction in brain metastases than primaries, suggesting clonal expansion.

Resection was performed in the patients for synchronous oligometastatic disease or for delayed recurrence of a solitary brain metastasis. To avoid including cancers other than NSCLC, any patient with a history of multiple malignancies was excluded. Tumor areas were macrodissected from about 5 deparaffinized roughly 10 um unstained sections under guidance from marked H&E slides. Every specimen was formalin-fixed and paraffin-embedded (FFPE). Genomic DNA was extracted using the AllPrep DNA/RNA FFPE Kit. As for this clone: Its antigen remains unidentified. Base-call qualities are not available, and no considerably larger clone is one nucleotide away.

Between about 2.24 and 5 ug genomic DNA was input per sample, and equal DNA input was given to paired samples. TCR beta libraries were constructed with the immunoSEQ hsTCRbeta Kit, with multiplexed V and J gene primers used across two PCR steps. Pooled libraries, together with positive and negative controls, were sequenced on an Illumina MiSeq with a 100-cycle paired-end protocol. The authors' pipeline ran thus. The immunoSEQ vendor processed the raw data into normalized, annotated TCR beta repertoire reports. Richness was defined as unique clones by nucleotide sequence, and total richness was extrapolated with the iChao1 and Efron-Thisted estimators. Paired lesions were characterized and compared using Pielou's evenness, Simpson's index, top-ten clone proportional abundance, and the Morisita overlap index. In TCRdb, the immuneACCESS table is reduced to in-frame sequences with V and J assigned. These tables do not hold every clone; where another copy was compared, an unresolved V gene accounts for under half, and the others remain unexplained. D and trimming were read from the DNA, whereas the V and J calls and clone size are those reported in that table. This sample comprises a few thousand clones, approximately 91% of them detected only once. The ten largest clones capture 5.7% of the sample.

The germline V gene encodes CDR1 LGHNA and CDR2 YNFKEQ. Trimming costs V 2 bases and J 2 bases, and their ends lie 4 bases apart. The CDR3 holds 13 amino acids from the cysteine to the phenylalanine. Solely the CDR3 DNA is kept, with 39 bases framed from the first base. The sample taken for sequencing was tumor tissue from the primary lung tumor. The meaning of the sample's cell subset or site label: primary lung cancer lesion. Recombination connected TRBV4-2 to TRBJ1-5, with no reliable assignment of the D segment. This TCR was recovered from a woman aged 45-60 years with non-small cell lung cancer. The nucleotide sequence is TGTGCCAGCAGCCAACCGGGCAATCAGCCCCAGCATTTT. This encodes CASSQPGNQPQHF.